This T cell receptor (beta chain) was sequenced for a study of blood T cell repertoires in COVID-19. In the original workflow: For nucleated cells, counts were estimated from reference gene primer amplification. Assay used: immunoSEQ multiplex PCR; TCRdb lists only in-frame clones, some missing. The V and J calls and the clone size are those of that table, but D and trimming were determined from the DNA. The sample holds around 250,000 clones, roughly 80% seen once. The CDR3 runs to 13 residues. Trimming removed 1 base at V and 4 bases at J, with 8 bases between. Germline V gene data show CDR1 as MGHDK and CDR2 as SYGVNS.

The TCR was taken from a woman aged 18-29 years with acute or convalescent COVID-19. The chain recombines TRBV25-1 with TRBJ2-7; no definite D call. Sequencing input: peripheral blood. The CDR3 region has the DNA TGTGCCAGCAGTGAATTACCTCGGTACGAGCAGTACTTC. This translates into CASSELPRYEQYF.